Detailed here is one T cell receptor (beta chain). This specimen comes from a study of T cell repertoires in ileal Crohn's disease. Looking at the study overall: Patients had a median approximately 8-year disease duration, and approximately 35% were active smokers. All patients had surgery for stricturing (approximately 60%) or penetrating (roughly 39%) disease.

The time point denotes: neoterminal ileum biopsy at postoperative endoscopy, about 6 months after surgery. The data were produced by immunoSEQ multiplex PCR, yet TCRdb's version contains in-frame clones alone and is incomplete. The repertoire holds 55,000 to 65,000 clones, with approximately 91% as singletons. The CDR3 length is 15 residues. Deletions cut 4 bases from V and 4 bases from J, with 16 bases between. Germline values: CDR1 MDHEN, CDR2 SYDVKM. The sequence derives from an adult with Crohn's disease. The J gene is TRBJ2-5, the V gene TRBV28, with D tentatively TRBD2 (7 bases). The specimen sequenced was ileal tissue. In DNA, the CDR3 is TGTGCCAGCAGTTCCCAAGGGGGGGGTGGAGAGACCCAGTACTTC. This codes for CASSSQGGGGETQYF.